Relative to its sample, the clone carrying this TCR beta chain is medium-sized. As handled by the study authors: Clinicopathological groups differed in CDR3, with these differences serving to build a distant-metastasis classifier for papillary thyroid cancer. TCRdb re-called the PCR reads via MiXCR. These V and J calls rely on TCRdb rather than the paper's analysis. The sample lists about 28,000 clones, 15% to 20% occurring once. The CDR3 contains 13 residues. V lost 10 bases to trimming and J lost 3 bases, with 12 bases between them. Germline values: CDR1 MDHEN, CDR2 SYDVKM. This specimen comes from a study of metastatic and nonmetastatic thyroid tumors. All patients were treatment-naive before thyroid surgery.

This chain joins TRBV28 and TRBJ2-2; either TRBD1 or TRBD2 may fit D (7 bases each). The receptor comes from a female donor with papillary thyroid cancer or a benign thyroid nodule (not recorded which). Some clones in this sample may be carry-over from other donors' samples. Source material: blood. CDR3 sequence: CAIQGGDTGELFF. The CDR3 nucleotides are TGTGCCATCCAGGGGGGGGACACCGGGGAGCTGTTTTTT. Variable domain in full (rest from reference TRBV28 and TRBJ2-2): DVKVTQSSRYLVKRTGEKVFLECVQDMDHENMFWYRQDPGLGLRLIYFSYDVKMKEKGDIPEGYSVSREKKERFSLILESASTNQTSMYLCAIQGGDTGELFFGEGSRLTVL.